These 14 T cell receptor beta chains share one sample of origin, sequenced in a study of control samples from healthy donors and cancer patients. Assay used: immunoSEQ multiplex PCR; TCRdb lists only in-frame clones, some missing. The sample contains about 120,000 clones, about 87% of which appear only once. The sequenced sample consisted of blood. These receptors all come from a man between 25 and 39 years old in good health.

The chain joins TRBV10-3 to TRBJ1-2; TRBD1 matches 11 bases. V dropped 9 bases and J dropped 4; count of bases not matched to a gene: 7. Germline loops: CDR1 ENHRY, CDR2 SYGVKD. There are 14 residues in the CDR3. The CDR3 loop reads CAITPGQGVYGYTF. CDR3 DNA sequence: TGTGCCATTACACCGGGACAGGGGGTCTATGGCTACACCTTC.

This chain uses TRBV2 with TRBJ2-4; D is ambiguous. Trimming left V 5 bases short and J 7 bases short, with 12 bases between. CDR1 is SNHLY, CDR2 FYNNEI, per germline. The CDR3 extends over 13 amino acids. CDR3 bases: TGTGCCAGCAGTCGGTCCAAAACTAACATTCAGTACTTC. Its translation: CASSRSKTNIQYF.

The CDR3 here is CASSSGEQFF. CDR3 sequence (DNA): TGTGCCAGCAGTTCGGGGGAGCAGTTCTTC. The chain uses TRBV12-3 or TRBV12-4 and TRBJ2-1; possible D gene TRBD2, 5 bases. The V end was cut by 4 bases, the J end by 10 bases, with 5 bases between. CDR3 length: 10 residues.

The chain couples TRBV6-5 to TRBJ1-5; TRBD1 agrees at 8 bases. The CDR3 consists of 14 residues. The V gene's germline CDR1 is MNHEY and CDR2 SVGAGI. Trimming removed 2 bases from V and 8 bases from J; junction bases left unmatched: 5. This chain's CDR3 is CASSYRRTGKPQHF. Written as DNA, the CDR3 is TGTGCCAGCAGTTACCGACGGACAGGGAAGCCCCAGCATTTT.

This chain joins TRBV27 and TRBJ1-1, with 7 positions matching TRBD1. The V and J ends lost 2 bases and 6 bases, in that order; junction bases with no gene match: 6. This CDR3 has 14 amino acids. Looked up from germline, CDR1 is MNHEY and CDR2 is SMNVEV (reference sequence). The CDR3 region has the DNA TGTGCCAGCAGTTTACTCCGGGACAGCGCTGAAGCTTTCTTT. As protein: CASSLLRDSAEAFF.

As DNA, the CDR3 is TGTGCCAGCAGCCCCAAGAACCGCTACGAGCAGTACTTC. Protein: CASSPKNRYEQYF. The genes are TRBV9 and TRBJ2-7, with D unresolved. With 4 bases removed from V and 3 bases from J, the gap between germline ends came to 11 bases. This CDR3 has 13 amino acids. CDR1 is SGDLS and CDR2 is YYNGEE in the germline V gene.

With respect to this clone: One end of the junction fails to match germline, which may point to a read error. The rearrangement links TRBV29-1 to TRBJ1-1, with D possibly TRBD1 on 5 matching bases. Germline loops: CDR1 SQVTM, CDR2 ANQGSEA. The CDR3 is 9 amino acids. Written as DNA, the CDR3 is TGCAGCACCGCACCCCCCGGGACGTTT. Its translation: CSTAPPGTF.

This chain joins TRBV29-1 and TRBJ2-2, with TRBD1 identical over 8 bases. The germline CDR1 and CDR2 sequences are SQVTM and ANQGSEA. CDR3 length: 17 amino acids. V shed 1 base and J 3 bases; nucleotides not matched to a gene: 10. This CDR3 reads CSVEVPPGQGHTGELFF. Written as DNA, the CDR3 is TGCAGCGTTGAAGTCCCCCCCGGACAGGGCCACACCGGGGAGCTGTTTTTT.

The J gene is TRBJ1-1, the V gene TRBV25-1, with 7 bases fitting TRBD1. Germline assignment: CDR1 MGHDK and CDR2 SYGVNS. V lost 7 bases to trimming and J lost 5 bases; unmatched junction nucleotides: 10. The CDR3 has 14 residues. CDR3 in DNA: TGTGCCAGCACCCTGACAGGGCGACGGACTGAAGCTTTCTTT. It translates to CASTLTGRRTEAFF.

The CDR3 protein is CASRSSRENQPQHF. CDR3 nucleotide sequence: TGTGCCAGCAGGTCCAGCAGGGAGAATCAGCCCCAGCATTTT. The V call is TRBV6-5, the J call TRBJ1-5, with D perhaps TRBD1 (5 bases). Germline lookup yields CDR1 MNHEY and CDR2 SVGAGI. Trimming removed 6 bases at V and 4 bases at J, with 13 bases between. CDR3 length equals 14 residues.

The chain uses TRBV12-3 or TRBV12-4 and TRBJ1-6, with D unclear. V was cut by 4 bases and J by 14 bases, with 9 bases left in between. The CDR3 covers 11 residues. The CDR3 reads CASSSGGALHF. As DNA, the CDR3 is TGTGCCAGCAGTTCAGGTGGGGCCCTCCACTTT.

The V call is TRBV10-3, the J call TRBJ1-1; D remains unclear. The germline V gene encodes CDR1 ENHRY and CDR2 SYGVKD. Deletions cut 3 bases from V and 4 bases from J, with 6 bases between. This CDR3 is built from 12 residues. The CDR3 DNA reads TGTGCCATCAGTGACAGTGGCACTGAAGCTTTCTTT. Its protein is CAISDSGTEAFF.

The CDR3 DNA is TGTGCCAGCAGCGTTCTTCCGGGACTAGCCAGCACAGATACGCAGTATTTT. Protein sequence: CASSVLPGLASTDTQYF. The chain employs TRBV9 and TRBJ2-3, with TRBD2 matching over 9 bases. The CDR3 extends over 17 amino acids. Germline V gene sequence: CDR1 SGDLS, CDR2 YYNGEE. V lost 2 bases and J lost 0; bases outside the gene matches: 7.

V usage is TRBV7-2 and J usage is TRBJ2-5; the D gene is possibly TRBD1 (6 bases). The length of the CDR3 is 12 residues. V lost 5 bases and J lost 2, with 6 bases in between. Germline-derived CDR1 and CDR2 are SGHTA and FQGNSA. CDR3 loop: CASSGQQETQYF. CDR3 sequence (DNA): TGTGCCAGCAGCGGACAGCAAGAGACCCAGTACTTC.